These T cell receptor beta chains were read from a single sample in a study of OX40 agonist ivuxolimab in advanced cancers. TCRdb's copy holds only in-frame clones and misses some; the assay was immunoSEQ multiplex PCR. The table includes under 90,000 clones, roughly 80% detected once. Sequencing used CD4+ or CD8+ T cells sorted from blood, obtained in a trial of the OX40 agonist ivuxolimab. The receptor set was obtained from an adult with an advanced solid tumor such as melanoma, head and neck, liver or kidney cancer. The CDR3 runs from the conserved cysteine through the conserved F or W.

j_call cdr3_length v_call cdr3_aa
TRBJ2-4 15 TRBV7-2 CASSLAGGLKNIQYF
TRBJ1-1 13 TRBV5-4 CASSSDPNTEAFF
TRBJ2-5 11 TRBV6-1 CASSEFETQYF
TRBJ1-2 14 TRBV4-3 CASSQERTGVGYTF
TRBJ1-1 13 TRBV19 CASSPGQVASAFF
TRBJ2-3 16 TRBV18 CASSPGQGAITDTQYF
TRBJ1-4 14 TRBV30 CAWRPKSIGEKLFF
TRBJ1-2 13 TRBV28 CASSTTAGYGYTF
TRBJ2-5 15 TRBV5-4 CASSLYRVYQETQYF
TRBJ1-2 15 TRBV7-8 CASSLGRQKYGGYTF
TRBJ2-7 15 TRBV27 CASSLSGQGGREQYF
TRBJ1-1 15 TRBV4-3 CASSQDVFQDTEAFF
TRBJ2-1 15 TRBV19 CASSRGLAGNNEQFF
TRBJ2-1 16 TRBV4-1 CASRHTLAGVYNEQFF
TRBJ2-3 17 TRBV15 CATSSPLWRGGSDTQYF
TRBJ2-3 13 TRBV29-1 CSDRTASTDTQYF
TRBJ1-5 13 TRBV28 CASSRDLNQPQHF
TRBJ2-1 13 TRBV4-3 CASSQALTGTRFF
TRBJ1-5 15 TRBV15 CATGQGGYSNQPQHF
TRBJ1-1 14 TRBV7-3 CASSKETGYGKAFF
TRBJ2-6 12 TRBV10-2 CASGDKTNVLTF
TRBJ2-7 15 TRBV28 CASSNLKGLVSEQYF
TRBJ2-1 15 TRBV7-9 CASSLLAGWDNEQFF
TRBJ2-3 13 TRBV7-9 CASRVTTTDTQYF
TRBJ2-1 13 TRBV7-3 CASSLTGYNEQFF
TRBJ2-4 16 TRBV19 CASSIAQHLAKNIQYF